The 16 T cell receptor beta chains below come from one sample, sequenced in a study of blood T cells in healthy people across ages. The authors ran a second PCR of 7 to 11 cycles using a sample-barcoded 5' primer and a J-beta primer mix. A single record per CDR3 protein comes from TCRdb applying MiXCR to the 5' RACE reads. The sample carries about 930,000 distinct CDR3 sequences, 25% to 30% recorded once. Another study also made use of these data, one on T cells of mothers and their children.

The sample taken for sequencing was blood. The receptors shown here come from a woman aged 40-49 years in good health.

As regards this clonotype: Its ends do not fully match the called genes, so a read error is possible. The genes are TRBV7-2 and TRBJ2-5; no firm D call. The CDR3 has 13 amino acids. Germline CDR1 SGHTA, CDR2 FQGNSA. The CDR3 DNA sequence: TGCGCCAGCAGCTTAGAGTCCTATGGTGAGCAGTACTTC. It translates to CASSLESYGEQYF.

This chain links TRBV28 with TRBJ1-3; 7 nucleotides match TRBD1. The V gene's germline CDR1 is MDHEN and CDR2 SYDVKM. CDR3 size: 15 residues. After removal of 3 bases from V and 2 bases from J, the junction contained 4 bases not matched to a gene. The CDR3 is CASSLIGQAGNTIYF. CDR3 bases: TGTGCCAGCAGTTTGATTGGACAGGCTGGAAACACCATATATTTT.

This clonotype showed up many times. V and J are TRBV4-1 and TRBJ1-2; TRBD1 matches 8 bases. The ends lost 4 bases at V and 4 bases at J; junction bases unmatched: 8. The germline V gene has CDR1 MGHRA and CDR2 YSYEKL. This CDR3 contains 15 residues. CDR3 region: CASSPSTGEAYGYTF. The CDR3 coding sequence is TGCGCCAGCAGCCCATCGACAGGGGAGGCCTATGGCTACACCTTC.

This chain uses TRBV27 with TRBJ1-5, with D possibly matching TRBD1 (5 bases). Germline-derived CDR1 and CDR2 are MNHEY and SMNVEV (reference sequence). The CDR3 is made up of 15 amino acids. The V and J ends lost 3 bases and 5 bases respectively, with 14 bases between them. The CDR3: CASSLTAQSYQPQHF. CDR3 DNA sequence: TGTGCCAGCAGTTTGACAGCCCAATCTTATCAGCCCCAGCATTTT.

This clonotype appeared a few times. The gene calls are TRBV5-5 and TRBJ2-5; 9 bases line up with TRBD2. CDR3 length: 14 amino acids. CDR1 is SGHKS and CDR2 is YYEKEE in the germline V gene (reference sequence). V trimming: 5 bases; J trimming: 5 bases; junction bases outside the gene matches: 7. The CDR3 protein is CASRRGGASETQYF. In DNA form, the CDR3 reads TGTGCCAGCAGGCGCGGGGGGGCCAGCGAGACCCAGTACTTC.

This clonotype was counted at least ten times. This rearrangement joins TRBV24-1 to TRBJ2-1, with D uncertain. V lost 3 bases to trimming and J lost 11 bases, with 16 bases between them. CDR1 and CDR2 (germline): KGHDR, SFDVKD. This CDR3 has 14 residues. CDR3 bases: TGTGCCACCAGTGATCCCGGACGGATTTCGAAGCAGTTCTTC. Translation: CATSDPGRISKQFF.

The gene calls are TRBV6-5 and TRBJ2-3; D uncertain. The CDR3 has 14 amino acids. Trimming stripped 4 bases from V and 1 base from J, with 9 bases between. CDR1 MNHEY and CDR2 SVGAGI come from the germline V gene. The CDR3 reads CASSWSSGTDTQYF. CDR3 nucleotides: TGTGCCAGCAGTTGGTCGAGCGGCACAGATACGCAGTATTTT.

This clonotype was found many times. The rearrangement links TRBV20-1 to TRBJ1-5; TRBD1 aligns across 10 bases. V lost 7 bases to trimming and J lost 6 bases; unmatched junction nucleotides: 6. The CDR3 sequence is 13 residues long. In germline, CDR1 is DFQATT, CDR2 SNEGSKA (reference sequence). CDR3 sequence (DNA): TGCAGTGTCCCGGGACAGGGGCTTCAGCCCCAGCATTTT. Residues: CSVPGQGLQPQHF.

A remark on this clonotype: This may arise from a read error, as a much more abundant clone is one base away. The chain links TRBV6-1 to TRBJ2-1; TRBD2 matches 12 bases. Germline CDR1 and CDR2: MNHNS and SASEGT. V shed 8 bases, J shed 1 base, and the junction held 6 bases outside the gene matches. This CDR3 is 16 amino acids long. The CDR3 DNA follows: TGTGCCAGCGGTGCGCTAGCGGGGGGGTCCTACAATGAGCAGTTCTTC. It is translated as CASGALAGGSYNEQFF.

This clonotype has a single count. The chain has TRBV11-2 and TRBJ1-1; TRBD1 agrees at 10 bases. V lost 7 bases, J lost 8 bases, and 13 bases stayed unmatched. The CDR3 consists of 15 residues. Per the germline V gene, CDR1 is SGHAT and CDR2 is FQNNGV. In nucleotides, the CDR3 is TGTGCCAGCACCCGAAGGGGACAGGGGTCGGTGGAAGCTTTCTTT. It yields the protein CASTRRGQGSVEAFF.

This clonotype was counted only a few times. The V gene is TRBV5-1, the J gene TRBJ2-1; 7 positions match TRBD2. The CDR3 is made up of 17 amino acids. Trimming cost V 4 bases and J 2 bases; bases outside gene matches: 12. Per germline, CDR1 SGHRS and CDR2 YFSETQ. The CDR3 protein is CASSKAGLLFTYNEQFF. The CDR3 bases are TGCGCCAGCAGCAAAGCGGGACTCTTATTTACCTACAATGAGCAGTTCTTC.

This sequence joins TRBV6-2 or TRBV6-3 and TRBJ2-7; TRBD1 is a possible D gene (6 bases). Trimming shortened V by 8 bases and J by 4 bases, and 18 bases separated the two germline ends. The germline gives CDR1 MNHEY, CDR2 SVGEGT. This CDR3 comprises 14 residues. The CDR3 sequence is CASESRTEAYEQYF. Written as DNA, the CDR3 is TGTGCCAGCGAATCTCGGACAGAAGCTTACGAGCAGTACTTC.

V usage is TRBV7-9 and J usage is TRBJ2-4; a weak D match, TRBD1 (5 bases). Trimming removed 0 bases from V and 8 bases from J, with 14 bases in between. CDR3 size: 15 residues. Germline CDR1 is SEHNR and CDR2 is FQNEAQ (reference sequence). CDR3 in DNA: TGTGCCAGCAGCTTAGCAAAGGGGTTCGATCACATTCAGTACTTC. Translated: CASSLAKGFDHIQYF.

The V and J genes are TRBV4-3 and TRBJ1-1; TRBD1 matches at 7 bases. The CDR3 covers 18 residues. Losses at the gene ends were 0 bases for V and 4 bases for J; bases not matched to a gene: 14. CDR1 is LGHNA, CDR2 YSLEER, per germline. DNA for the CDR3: TGCGCCAGCAGCCAAGAGGGTATCAGGGGGTCTCTGAGCACTGAAGCTTTCTTT. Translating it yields CASSQEGIRGSLSTEAFF.

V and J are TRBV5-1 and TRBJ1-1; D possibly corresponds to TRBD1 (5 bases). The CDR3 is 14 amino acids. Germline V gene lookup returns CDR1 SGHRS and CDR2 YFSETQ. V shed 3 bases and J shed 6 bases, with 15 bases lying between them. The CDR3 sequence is CASSSLEGRAEAFF. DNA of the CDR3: TGCGCCAGCAGCTCCCTGGAGGGGAGGGCTGAAGCTTTCTTT. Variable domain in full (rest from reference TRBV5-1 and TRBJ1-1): KAGVTQTPRYLIKTRGQQVTLSCSPISGHRSVSWYQQTPGQGLQFLFEYFSETQRNKGNFPGRFSGRQFSNSRSEMNVSTLELGDSALYLCASSSLEGRAEAFFGQGTRLTVV.

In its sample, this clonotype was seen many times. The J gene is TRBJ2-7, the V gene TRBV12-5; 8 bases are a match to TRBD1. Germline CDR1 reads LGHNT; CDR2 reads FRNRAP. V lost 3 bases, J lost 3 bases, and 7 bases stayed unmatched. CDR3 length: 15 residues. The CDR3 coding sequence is TGTGCTAGTGGTTTAGATACAGGGGGAGACTACGAGCAGTACTTC. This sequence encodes CASGLDTGGDYEQYF. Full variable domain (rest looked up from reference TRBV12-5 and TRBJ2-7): DARVTQTPRHKVTEMGQEVTMRCQPILGHNTVFWYRQTMMQGLELLAYFRNRAPLDDSGMPKDRFSAEMPDATLATLKIQPSEPRDSAVYFCASGLDTGGDYEQYFGPGTRLTVT.